This TCR beta chain is from a study of Ad26.COV2.S vaccination and SARS-CoV-2 variants. Using immunoSEQ multiplex PCR, the repertoire was profiled, and TCRdb retains in-frame clones only, with some absent. The sample consists of about 350,000 clones, approximately 90% of them appearing once. The germline CDR1 and CDR2 sequences are WNHNN and SYGVQD (reference sequence). The CDR3 sequence is 15 residues long. V lost 4 bases and J lost 8; bases outside the gene matches: 11. The chain links TRBV10-1 to TRBJ2-3, with TRBD1 matching 8 bases. This clonotype originated in a human donor who had recovered from COVID-19. Sequenced material: peripheral blood, taken after recovery from COVID-19. The CDR3 loop is CASSGPTGGVGTQYF. DNA of the CDR3: TGCGCCAGCAGTGGGCCCACAGGGGGAGTGGGTACGCAGTATTTT.